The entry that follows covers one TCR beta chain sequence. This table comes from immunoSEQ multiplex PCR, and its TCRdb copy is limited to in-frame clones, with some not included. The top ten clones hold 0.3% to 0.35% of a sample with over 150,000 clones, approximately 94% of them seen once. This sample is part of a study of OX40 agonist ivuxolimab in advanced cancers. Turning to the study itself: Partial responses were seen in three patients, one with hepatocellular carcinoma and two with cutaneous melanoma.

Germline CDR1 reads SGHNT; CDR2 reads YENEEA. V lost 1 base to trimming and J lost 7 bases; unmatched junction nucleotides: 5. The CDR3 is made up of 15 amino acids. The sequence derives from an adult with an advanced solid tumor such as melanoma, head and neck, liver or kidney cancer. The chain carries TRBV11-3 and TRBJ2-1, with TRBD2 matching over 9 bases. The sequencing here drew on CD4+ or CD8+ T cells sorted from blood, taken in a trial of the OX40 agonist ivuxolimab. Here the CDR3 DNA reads TGTGCCAGCAGCTTAGGGTTAGCGGGAGTGAATGAGCAGTTCTTC. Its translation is CASSLGLAGVNEQFF.